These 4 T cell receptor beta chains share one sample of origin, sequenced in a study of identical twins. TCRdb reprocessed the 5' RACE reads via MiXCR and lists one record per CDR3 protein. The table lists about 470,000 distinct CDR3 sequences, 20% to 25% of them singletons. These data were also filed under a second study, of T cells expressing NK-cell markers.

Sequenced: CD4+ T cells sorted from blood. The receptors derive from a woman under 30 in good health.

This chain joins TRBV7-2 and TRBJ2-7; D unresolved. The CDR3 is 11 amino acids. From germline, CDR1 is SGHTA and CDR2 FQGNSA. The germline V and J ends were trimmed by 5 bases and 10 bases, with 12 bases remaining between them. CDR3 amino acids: CASSPNTAQYF. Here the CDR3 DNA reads TGTGCCAGCAGCCCAAATACGGCTCAGTACTTC.

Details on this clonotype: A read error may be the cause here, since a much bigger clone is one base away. The DNA of the CDR3 is TGCGCCGGCGGATCTTATGAGCAGTTCTTC. Its protein is CAGGSYEQFF. The genes are TRBV10-2 and TRBJ2-1; no clear D gene. The CDR3 consists of 10 residues. From germline, CDR1 is WSHSY and CDR2 SAAADI. V lost 11 bases and J lost 8, with 10 bases in between.

This CDR3 reads CAIQRGRSSYEQYF. The DNA for the CDR3 is TGTGCCATCCAACGGGGGAGGAGCTCCTACGAGCAGTACTTC. This chain links TRBV6-2 or TRBV6-3 with TRBJ2-7, with D tentatively TRBD2 (6 bases). The germline V gene has CDR1 MNHEY and CDR2 SVGEGT. CDR3 length: 14 amino acids. Trimming removed 10 bases from V and 0 bases from J, with 16 bases in between.

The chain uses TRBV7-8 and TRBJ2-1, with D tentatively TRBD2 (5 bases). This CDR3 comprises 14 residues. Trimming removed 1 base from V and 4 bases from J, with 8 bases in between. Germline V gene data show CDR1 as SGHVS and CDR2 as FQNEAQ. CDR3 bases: TGTGCCAGCAGCTTAGAGCGGACGTACAATGAGCAGTTCTTC. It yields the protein CASSLERTYNEQFF.